Listed here are 8 T cell receptor beta chains from one sample, sequenced in a study of cytomegalovirus exposure and HLA in healthy donors. PCR used 60 Vbeta primers and 13 Jbeta primers. The repertoire was sequenced with immunoSEQ multiplex PCR; TCRdb's copy has only in-frame clones and lacks some. The sample lists over 130,000 clones; around 86% were seen once. Sequenced sample: PBMCs. These receptors all come from a female donor in good health and CMV-seronegative.

The chain employs TRBV10-3 and TRBJ1-5; 8 positions agree with TRBD1. Unmatched junction bases numbered 3, after V lost 7 bases and J lost 4 bases. The CDR3 has 13 amino acids. The germline V gene encodes CDR1 ENHRY and CDR2 SYGVKD. The CDR3 reads CAINQGANQPQHF. CDR3 sequence (DNA): TGTGCCATCAATCAGGGGGCTAATCAGCCCCAGCATTTT.

This chain joins TRBV5-1 and TRBJ2-1, with no clear D. The CDR3 sequence is 15 residues long. V shed 4 bases and J shed 1 base, with 12 bases lying between them. CDR1 and CDR2 from the germline V gene are SGHRS and YFSETQ. CDR3 coding DNA: TGCGCCAGCAGCCCGGCCGACGGGTCCTACAATGAGCAGTTCTTC. The encoded protein is CASSPADGSYNEQFF.

The V gene is TRBV5-4, the J gene TRBJ1-1; D perhaps matches TRBD1 (6 bases). The V gene lost 0 bases and the J gene lost 0 bases, with 12 bases spanning the gap. The germline CDR1 and CDR2 sequences are SGHNT and YYREEE (reference sequence). This CDR3 contains 16 residues. CDR3 sequence (DNA): TGTGCCAGCAGCTTGGGGGGCAGGGGTTTGAACACTGAAGCTTTCTTT. This codes for CASSLGGRGLNTEAFF.

This clone was detected once. V usage is TRBV30 and J usage is TRBJ2-3, with 8 bases aligning to TRBD2. Trimming removed 0 bases from V and 0 bases from J; junction bases left unmatched: 5. This CDR3 region has 16 residues. CDR1 GTSNPN and CDR2 SVGIG come from the germline V gene (reference sequence). The DNA for the CDR3 is TGTGCCTGGAGTGTCATAGCGGGATCTAGCACAGATACGCAGTATTTT. Its protein is CAWSVIAGSSTDTQYF.

This clone was observed a single time. The chain combines TRBV28 with TRBJ2-1; 7 bases are a match to TRBD2. With 8 bases clipped from V and 9 bases from J, the junction kept 13 bases outside the gene matches. Germline assignment: CDR1 MDHEN and CDR2 SYDVKM. This CDR3 contains 14 residues. Written as DNA, the CDR3 is TGTGCCAGCGACCTTGCACAAGGGGAGGGTGAGCAGTTCTTC. This sequence encodes CASDLAQGEGEQFF.

V and J are TRBV5-1 and TRBJ2-6; 9 bases map to TRBD1. Germline V gives CDR1 SGHRS, CDR2 YFSETQ. Trimming took 4 bases from V and 3 from J; bases not matched to a gene: 14. CDR3 length: 19 amino acids. Written as DNA, the CDR3 is TGCGCCAGCAGCCCTCGAAAAGGGACAGGGAATATTGGGGCCAACGTCCTGACTTTC. This sequence encodes CASSPRKGTGNIGANVLTF.

To note about this clone: The sample holds other DNA sequences that translate to the same CDR3. The V call is TRBV5-1, the J call TRBJ1-2; the D is unclear. CDR1 and CDR2 (germline): SGHRS, YFSETQ. V lost 0 bases and J lost 6, with 6 bases in between. The CDR3 totals 12 residues. This chain's CDR3 is CASSLAGDGYTF. The CDR3 nucleotides read TGCGCCAGCAGCTTGGCCGGGGATGGCTACACCTTC.

In nucleotides, the CDR3 is TGCAGCGTTGACGGGACAGGGGGGTACGAGCAGTACTTC. It is translated as CSVDGTGGYEQYF. The chain recombines TRBV29-1 with TRBJ2-7; TRBD1 aligns across 11 bases. With V trimmed by 3 bases and J by 4 bases, 2 bases remained unmatched. There are 13 residues in the CDR3. The germline V gene encodes CDR1 SQVTM and CDR2 ANQGSEA.